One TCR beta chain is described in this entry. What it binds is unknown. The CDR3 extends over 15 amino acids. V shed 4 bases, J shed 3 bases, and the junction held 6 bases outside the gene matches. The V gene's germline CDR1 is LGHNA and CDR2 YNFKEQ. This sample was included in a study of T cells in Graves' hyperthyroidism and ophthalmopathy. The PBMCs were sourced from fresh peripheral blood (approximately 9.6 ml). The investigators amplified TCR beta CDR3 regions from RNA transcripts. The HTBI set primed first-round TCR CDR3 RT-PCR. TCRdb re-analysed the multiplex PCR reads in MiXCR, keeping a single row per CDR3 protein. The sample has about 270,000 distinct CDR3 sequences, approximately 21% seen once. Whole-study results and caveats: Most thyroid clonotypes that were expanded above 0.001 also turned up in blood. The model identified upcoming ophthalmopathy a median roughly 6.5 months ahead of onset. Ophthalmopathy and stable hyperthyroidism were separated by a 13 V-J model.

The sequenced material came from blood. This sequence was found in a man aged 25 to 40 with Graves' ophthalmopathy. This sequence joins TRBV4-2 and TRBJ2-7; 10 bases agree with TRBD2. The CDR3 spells CASSLGTSVDYEQYF. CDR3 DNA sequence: TGTGCCAGCAGCCTAGGGACTAGCGTAGACTACGAGCAGTACTTC.